This T cell receptor (beta chain) is from a study of cytomegalovirus exposure and HLA in healthy donors. The overall study: The study's early data release held about 85 million unique TCRs from HLA-typed donors.

Study conclusions and caveats: According to a later analysis, most TCR beta chains associated with CMV appeared HLA-restricted. Later analysis identified several of the most significant clusters that appeared linked to common viral pathogens.

With 60 Vbeta and 13 Jbeta primers, the PCR was carried out. The protocol was immunoSEQ multiplex PCR, while the TCRdb copy is restricted to in-frame clones and leaves out a portion. Here the sample spans about 130,000 clones, 70% to 85% being singletons. As for this clone: The target antigen is unknown.

The sequence was collected from a woman in her thirties or forties in good health and CMV-seropositive. The sequencing sample was made of PBMCs.

The CDR3 reads CASRATSGTSRNEQFF. DNA for the CDR3: TGTGCCAGCAGGGCGACTAGCGGGACGTCTCGAAATGAGCAGTTCTTC. The rearrangement joins TRBV28 to TRBJ2-1; TRBD2 aligns across 11 bases. Germline CDR1 and CDR2: MDHEN and SYDVKM. After removal of 6 bases from V and 7 bases from J, the junction contained 11 bases not matched to a gene. CDR3 length: 16 amino acids. The whole variable domain, filled in from reference TRBV28 and TRBJ2-1, reads DVKVTQSSRYLVKRTGEKVFLECVQDMDHENMFWYRQDPGLGLRLIYFSYDVKMKEKGDIPEGYSVSREKKERFSLILESASTNQTSMYLCASRATSGTSRNEQFFGPGTRLTVL.